Sequencing of this TCR beta chain was carried out in a study of T cells in localized non-small cell lung cancer. This clone turned up a few times. Its target is not known. The germline CDR1 and CDR2 sequences are MNHGY and SVAAGI. Trimming left V 10 bases short and J 3 bases short, with 10 bases between. This CDR3 contains 11 residues. Notes on the study in general: Only one tumor region was sequenced, so heterogeneity remains possible. Those with higher blood T cell density had longer overall survival. Adjacent lung tissue had a median approximately 61 of the top 100 clones found in the tumor.

The assay was immunoSEQ multiplex PCR, and TCRdb's table has in-frame clones only and misses some. The table lists roughly 3,100 clones, under 30% of them singletons. The TCR was taken from a female donor older than 55 with stage I lung adenocarcinoma. This sample comprised lung tumor tissue, obtained before any cancer treatment. The chain uses TRBV6-9 and TRBJ2-7; D possibly uses TRBD1 or TRBD2 (5 bases each). CDR3 residues: CATTGGYEQYF. For the CDR3, the DNA is TGTGCCACCACTGGGGGCTACGAGCAGTACTTC.